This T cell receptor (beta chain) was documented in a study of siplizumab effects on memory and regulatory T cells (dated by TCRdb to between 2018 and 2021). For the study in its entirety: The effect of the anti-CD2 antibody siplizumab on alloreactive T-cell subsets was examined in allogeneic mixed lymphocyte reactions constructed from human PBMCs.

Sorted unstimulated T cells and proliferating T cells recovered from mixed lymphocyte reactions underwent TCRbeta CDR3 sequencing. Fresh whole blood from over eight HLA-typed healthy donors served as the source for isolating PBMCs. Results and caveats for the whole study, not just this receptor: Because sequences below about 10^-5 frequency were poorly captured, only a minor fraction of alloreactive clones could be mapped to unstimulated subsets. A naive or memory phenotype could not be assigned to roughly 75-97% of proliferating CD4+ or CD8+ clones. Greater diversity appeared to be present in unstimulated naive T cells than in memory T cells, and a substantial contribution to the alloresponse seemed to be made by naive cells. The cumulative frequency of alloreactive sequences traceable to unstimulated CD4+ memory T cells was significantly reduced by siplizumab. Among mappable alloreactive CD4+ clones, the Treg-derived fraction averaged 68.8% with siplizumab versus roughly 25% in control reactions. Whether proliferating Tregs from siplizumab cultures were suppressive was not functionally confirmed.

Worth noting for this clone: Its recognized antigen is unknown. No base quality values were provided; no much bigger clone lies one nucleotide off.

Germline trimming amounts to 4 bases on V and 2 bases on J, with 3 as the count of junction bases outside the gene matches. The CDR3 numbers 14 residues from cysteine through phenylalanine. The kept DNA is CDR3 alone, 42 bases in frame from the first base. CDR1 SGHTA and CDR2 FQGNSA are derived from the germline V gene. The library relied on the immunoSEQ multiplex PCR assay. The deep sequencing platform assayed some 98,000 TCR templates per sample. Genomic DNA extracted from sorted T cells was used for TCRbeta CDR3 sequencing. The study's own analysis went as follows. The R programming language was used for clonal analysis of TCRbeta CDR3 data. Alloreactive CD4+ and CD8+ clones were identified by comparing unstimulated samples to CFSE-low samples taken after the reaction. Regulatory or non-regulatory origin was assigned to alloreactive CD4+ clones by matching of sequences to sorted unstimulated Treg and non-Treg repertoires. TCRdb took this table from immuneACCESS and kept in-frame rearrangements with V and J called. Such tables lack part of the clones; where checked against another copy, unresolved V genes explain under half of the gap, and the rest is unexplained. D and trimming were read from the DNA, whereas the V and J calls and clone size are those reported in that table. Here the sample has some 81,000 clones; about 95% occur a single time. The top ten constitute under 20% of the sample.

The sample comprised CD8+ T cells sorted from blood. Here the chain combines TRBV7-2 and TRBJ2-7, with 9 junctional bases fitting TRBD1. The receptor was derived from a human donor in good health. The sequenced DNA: TGTGCCAGCAGCTACGGGACAGGGCCCTACGAGCAGTACTTC. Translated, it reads CASSYGTGPYEQYF.